This T cell receptor (beta chain) was sequenced during a study of blood T cell repertoires in COVID-19. Across the study: Researchers got acute and convalescent COVID-19 samples from the United States, Italy and Spain.

CDR3 size: 14 residues. The trim removed 7 bases at V and 4 bases at J, leaving 9 bases unmatched. CDR1 MNHEY and CDR2 SVGAGI come from the germline V gene. As processed by the authors: Reference gene primer amplification gave estimated nucleated cell counts. Repertoires were generated with immunoSEQ multiplex PCR, while TCRdb's copy carries only in-frame clones and drops some. The V and J calls and clone size come from that table; D and trimming were worked out from the DNA. The sample holds 150,000 to 180,000 clones, 70% to 85% seen once. This TCR derives from a man aged 55-75 years with COVID-19, enrolled during active disease. What was sequenced was peripheral blood. The chain couples TRBV6-5 to TRBJ1-2, with TRBD1 identical over 7 bases. CDR3 nucleotides: TGTGCCAGCACCCTCAGACAGGGAGTCTATGGCTACACCTTC. It specifies CASTLRQGVYGYTF.